Here is one TCR beta chain with its context. The antigen remains undetermined. The record originates from a study of T cells in narcolepsy. As for the study in general: Healthy controls were enrolled alongside patients with narcolepsy type 1 or type 2. Study-wide results and limits: Healthy controls reportedly lacked the autoreactive clonotypes serially found in patients' blood. No autoreactive T cell clone sequences appeared in some memory CD4+ repertoires. Same-patient CSF and blood CD4+ T cell clonotypes included HCRT-specific and TRIB2-specific autoreactive ones.

Clones were sequenced by immunoSEQ multiplex PCR, and TCRdb holds only the in-frame ones, with some missing. Here the sample spans about 34,000 clones, 75% to 85% being singletons. Looked up from germline, CDR1 is SGDLS and CDR2 is YYNGEE. The CDR3 is 15 residues long. Trimming removed 0 bases from V and 0 bases from J, with 9 bases in between. This TCR came from a human donor with narcolepsy. V gene TRBV9 combines with J gene TRBJ2-5, with D tentatively TRBD1 or TRBD2 (6 bases each). Sequenced sample: CD45RA- memory CD4+ T cells from PBMCs. The DNA of the CDR3 is TGTGCCAGCAGCGTAGCCGGGGGCGACCAAGAGACCCAGTACTTC. Protein product: CASSVAGGDQETQYF.